The clone carrying this T cell receptor (beta chain) has only a few counts. The target antigen is unknown. These data belong to a study of vaccination effects on CD4 cells after COVID-19. The ViraFEST assay expanded antigen-specific CD4+ T cells with viral peptide pools before sequencing. Culturing for about 10 days preceded CD4+ T cell isolation. All vaccine recipients tested negative for nucleocapsid antibodies and had never contracted SARS-CoV-2 infection. Assay used: immunoSEQ multiplex PCR; TCRdb lists only in-frame clones, some missing. The data show about 37,000 clones, about 60% seen once. General study points: Late in the post-vaccination period, infection-induced and vaccine-induced clones underwent marked clonal contraction.

CDR3 length equals 11 residues. CDR1 is MDHEN and CDR2 is SYDVKM in the germline V gene. Trimming took 4 bases from V and 13 from J, leaving 13 bases between them. The TCR was taken from a human donor who received a COVID-19 vaccine. The V and J genes are TRBV28 and TRBJ1-2; tentatively, D is TRBD1 (5 bases). The material sequenced was CD4+ T cells from PBMCs cultured with HCoV-OC43 spike peptides, taken before COVID-19 vaccination. As for subset: HCoV-OC43 spike overlapping peptide pool stimulation. CDR3 residues: CASSSTGTSTF. CDR3 DNA sequence: TGTGCCAGCAGTTCCACCGGGACTTCCACCTTC.